One and the same sample provided the 31 T cell receptor beta chains below, sequenced in a study of human T cells and chemical hapten exposure. Indicated time point: patch test 1, 2 weeks after DPC sensitization. This sample's treatment: therapeutic diphenylcyclopropenone sensitization with weekly scalp DPC. Whole blood that had not been fractionated was the source of extracted total RNA. TCRdb reprocessed the RACE reads via MiXCR and lists one record per CDR3 protein. The sample includes over 50,000 distinct CDR3 sequences, around 10% of them seen just once. The material was whole blood, obtained in connection with sensitization to the hapten diphenylcyclopropenone (DPC). The source of these receptors is a middle-aged woman with alopecia areata. Some clones in this sample may be carry-over from other donors' samples.

The V call is TRBV6-6, the J call TRBJ2-3; 10 bases are shared with TRBD2. The CDR3 sequence is 16 residues long. Looked up from germline, CDR1 is MNHNY and CDR2 is SVGAGI (reference sequence). V gave up 5 bases and J gave up 4 bases; unmatched junction bases: 9. This chain's CDR3 is CASSTPAGGLADTQYF. The CDR3 region has the DNA TGTGCCAGCAGTACACCAGCGGGGGGGCTCGCAGATACGCAGTATTTT.

J is TRBJ1-5 and V is TRBV24-1, with TRBD1 matching 10 bases. V lost 5 bases, J lost 7 bases, and 4 bases stayed unmatched. Germline CDR1 and CDR2: KGHDR and SFDVKD. This CDR3 is built from 14 residues. The CDR3 loop reads CATSGDRGQQPQHF. The CDR3 DNA follows: TGTGCCACCAGTGGAGACAGGGGGCAACAGCCCCAGCATTTT.

The chain joins TRBV4-2 to TRBJ1-2; D gene ambiguous. There are 12 residues in the CDR3. Per the germline V gene, CDR1 is LGHNA and CDR2 is YNFKEQ. Trimming took off 3 bases at V and 8 bases at J, with 10 bases between the two ends. The CDR3 DNA follows: TGTGCCAGCAGCCAGGATATGGGGGGCTACACCTTC. It codes for CASSQDMGGYTF.

The chain recombines TRBV5-1 with TRBJ2-7; 7 bases align to TRBD1. Per germline, CDR1 SGHRS and CDR2 YFSETQ. V shed 7 bases and J 3 bases; nucleotides not matched to a gene: 7. The CDR3 covers 13 residues. The CDR3 is CASAIRTGYEQYF. The CDR3 DNA reads TGCGCCAGCGCCATCAGGACAGGCTACGAGCAGTACTTC.

The chain is built from TRBV27 and TRBJ1-1; no firm D call. CDR1 is MNHEY, CDR2 SMNVEV, per germline (reference sequence). V gave up 1 base and J gave up 4 bases, with 16 bases separating them. The CDR3 is made up of 16 amino acids. The CDR3 is CASSLLTRGGRTEAFF. CDR3 sequence (DNA): TGTGCCAGCAGTTTATTAACCCGGGGAGGTCGCACTGAAGCTTTCTTT.

Ten or more counts support this clonotype. The J gene is TRBJ2-5, the V gene TRBV5-8; TRBD1 is a possible D gene (6 bases). The germline V and J ends were trimmed by 3 bases and 5 bases, with 14 bases remaining between them. Germline assignment: CDR1 SGHTS and CDR2 YDEGEE. This CDR3 region has 14 residues. The CDR3 here is CASSSSPQGETQYF. As DNA, the CDR3 is TGTGCCAGCAGCTCGTCCCCTCAGGGGGAGACCCAGTACTTC.

This clonotype appeared a few times. V is TRBV29-1 and J is TRBJ1-2, with D possibly being TRBD1 (5 bases). This CDR3 has 15 residues. The V end was cut by 4 bases, the J end by 8 bases, with 23 bases between. Looked up from germline, CDR1 is SQVTM and CDR2 is ANQGSEA. CDR3 DNA sequence: TGCAGCGTTGCCCCGAGGATGGGGCGGCGGCGGGGCTACACCTTC. Amino acids: CSVAPRMGRRRGYTF.

In its sample, this clonotype was seen a few times. V and J are TRBV7-3 and TRBJ2-1, with D possibly being TRBD2 (5 bases). CDR1 and CDR2 (germline): SGHTA, FQGTGA. Trimming shortened V by 4 bases and J by 4 bases, and 8 bases separated the two germline ends. CDR3 size: 13 residues. The CDR3 protein is CASSSDFYNEQFF. The CDR3 DNA is TGTGCCAGCAGCTCGGACTTTTACAATGAGCAGTTCTTC.

There are a few counts of this clonotype. The chain joins TRBV7-8 to TRBJ2-7; D might be TRBD2 (5 bases). The germline V gene has CDR1 SGHVS and CDR2 FQNEAQ. The CDR3 has 13 residues. Trimming pared 1 base from V and 5 bases from J, leaving 9 bases between. In DNA, the CDR3 is TGTGCCAGCAGCTTAGTAGAGGGTCACGAGCAGTACTTC. Protein sequence: CASSLVEGHEQYF.

In this sample, this clonotype turned up a few times. The chain joins TRBV29-1 to TRBJ1-1; D is perhaps TRBD1 (5 bases). The CDR3 sequence is 12 residues long. V was trimmed by 7 bases and J by 2 bases, leaving 11 bases between them. CDR1 and CDR2 from the germline V gene are SQVTM and ANQGSEA. CDR3 bases: TGCAGCGGGGGGGAGGGTAACACTGAAGCTTTCTTT. Translated: CSGGEGNTEAFF.

There are many counts of this clonotype. This chain links TRBV28 with TRBJ1-4; no clear D gene. Per the germline V gene, CDR1 is MDHEN and CDR2 is SYDVKM. CDR3 length: 15 residues. Trimming removed 3 bases from V and 4 bases from J, with 12 bases in between. For the CDR3, the DNA is TGTGCCAGCAGTTTGTTGGTCAGACGTAATGAAAAACTGTTTTTT. Amino acids: CASSLLVRRNEKLFF.

This clonotype was recorded a few times. The chain recombines TRBV28 with TRBJ2-1; D possibly uses TRBD1 or TRBD2 (6 bases each). V was shortened by 8 bases and J by 5 bases, with 19 bases between the two germline ends. Germline-derived CDR1 and CDR2 are MDHEN and SYDVKM. The CDR3 loop spans 15 amino acids. CDR3 residues: CASLRRGGGHNEQFF. The CDR3 bases are TGTGCCAGCCTTAGGCGCGGAGGGGGGCACAATGAGCAGTTCTTC.

This clonotype turned up a few times. The chain recombines TRBV19 with TRBJ1-5; 7 bases are shared with TRBD1. The CDR3 contains 17 residues. Germline V gene data show CDR1 as LNHDA and CDR2 as SQIVND (reference sequence). V gave up 4 bases and J gave up 2 bases; unmatched junction bases: 11. The CDR3 here is CASSTSQQGYGNQPQHF. CDR3 nucleotides: TGTGCCAGTAGTACGTCCCAACAGGGGTATGGCAATCAGCCCCAGCATTTT.

V gene TRBV11-3 combines with J gene TRBJ2-3; D could derive from TRBD1 or TRBD2 (6 bases each). Germline V gives CDR1 SGHNT, CDR2 YENEEA. V lost 5 bases and J lost 3, with 18 bases in between. The CDR3 spans 16 residues. The CDR3 sequence: CASSVRGGQLTDTQYF. Here the CDR3 DNA reads TGTGCCAGCAGCGTCCGTGGGGGGCAATTGACAGATACGCAGTATTTT.

This chain connects TRBV5-1 to TRBJ2-6; D perhaps matches TRBD1 (5 bases). The germline V gene encodes CDR1 SGHRS and CDR2 YFSETQ. V lost 3 bases, J lost 0 bases, and 19 bases lay in between. This CDR3 spans 19 amino acids. The CDR3 region is CASSSSIGHSISGANVLTF. The DNA for the CDR3 is TGCGCCAGCAGCTCGAGTATAGGACACTCAATCTCTGGGGCCAACGTCCTGACTTTC.

This clonotype has a handful of counts. The rearrangement joins TRBV11-2 to TRBJ2-1, with 8 bases matching TRBD2. CDR1 and CDR2 from the germline V gene are SGHAT and FQNNGV. The CDR3 is made up of 15 amino acids. Trimming took 5 bases from V and 8 from J; bases not matched to a gene: 11. Written as DNA, the CDR3 is TGTGCCAGCAGCCCCGGGGGGGCCTACTTAGATGAGCAGTTCTTC. Translating gives CASSPGGAYLDEQFF.

This clonotype has just a few counts. This rearrangement joins TRBV4-1 to TRBJ2-7; a possible D gene is TRBD1 (5 bases). CDR3 size: 12 residues. Per germline, CDR1 MGHRA and CDR2 YSYEKL. The V gene lost 6 bases and the J gene lost 0 bases, with 6 bases spanning the gap. CDR3 bases: TGCGCCAGCAGGGACACCTCCTACGAGCAGTACTTC. Translation: CASRDTSYEQYF.

V gene TRBV6-5 combines with J gene TRBJ2-1, with TRBD2 matching over 13 bases. With 5 bases clipped from V and 8 bases from J, the junction kept 9 bases outside the gene matches. This CDR3 is 16 amino acids long. Germline V gene lookup returns CDR1 MNHEY and CDR2 SVGAGI. The CDR3 is CASSQPTSGRADEQFF. The CDR3 DNA sequence: TGTGCCAGCAGTCAACCCACTAGCGGGAGGGCGGATGAGCAGTTCTTC.

Many counts were recorded for this clonotype. This rearrangement joins TRBV7-6 to TRBJ2-3, with D perhaps matching TRBD1 (5 bases). In germline, CDR1 is SGHVS, CDR2 FNYEAQ. The CDR3 totals 14 residues. V was pared by 1 base and J by 6 bases, with 11 bases between. CDR3 protein: CASSLELGLDTQYF. The CDR3 DNA follows: TGTGCCAGCAGCTTAGAGCTGGGGCTGGATACGCAGTATTTT.

A few counts support this clonotype. The chain is built from TRBV19 and TRBJ1-2, with 7 nucleotides matching TRBD1. Germline V lookup: CDR1 LNHDA, CDR2 SQIVND (reference sequence). The V gene end was trimmed by 3 bases and the J gene end by 3 bases; junction bases not matched to a gene: 7. This CDR3 region has 15 residues. CDR3 residues: CASSIATGTDYGYTF. The CDR3 region has the DNA TGTGCCAGTAGTATTGCGACCGGGACAGACTATGGCTACACCTTC.

This clonotype was counted between two and nine times. The chain employs TRBV7-9 and TRBJ1-2; a weak D match, TRBD1 (6 bases). V dropped 4 bases and J dropped 5 bases, with 8 bases sitting between them. The CDR3 is made up of 12 amino acids. Germline V CDR1 and CDR2: SEHNR, FQNEAQ (reference sequence). CDR3 amino acids: CASSSDSYGYTF. The CDR3 region has the DNA TGTGCCAGCAGCTCGGACAGTTATGGCTACACCTTC.

In this sample, this clonotype turned up many times. The genes are TRBV4-1 and TRBJ2-5; perhaps TRBD2 as D (6 bases). The CDR3 is 14 amino acids. V gave up 0 bases and J gave up 5 bases, with 10 bases separating them. Germline CDR1 and CDR2: MGHRA and YSYEKL. CDR3 nucleotides: TGCGCCAGCAGCCAAGAACCTAGCGAGGAGACCCAGTACTTC. This encodes CASSQEPSEETQYF.

This clonotype was detected ten times or more. V usage is TRBV11-2 and J usage is TRBJ1-1; D remains unclear. Germline V lookup: CDR1 SGHAT, CDR2 FQNNGV. This CDR3 region has 16 residues. V lost 4 bases, J lost 5 bases, and 20 bases lay in between. The CDR3 here is CASSSLGRGMGTEAFF. The CDR3 bases are TGTGCCAGCAGCTCGCTTGGACGGGGAATGGGGACTGAAGCTTTCTTT.

In its sample, this clonotype was seen a few times. The V gene is TRBV28, the J gene TRBJ1-1, with D uncertain. Trimming took off 5 bases at V and 4 bases at J, with 17 bases between the two ends. Germline V gene data show CDR1 as MDHEN and CDR2 as SYDVKM. CDR3 length equals 15 residues. The DNA for the CDR3 is TGTGCCAGCAGTGACCGTCTTCTCCTAGGCACTGAAGCTTTCTTT. Its translation is CASSDRLLLGTEAFF.

This clonotype was observed at least ten times. V and J are TRBV29-1 and TRBJ2-6, with D unresolved. The CDR3 is made up of 17 amino acids. V lost 3 bases and J lost 0, with 15 bases in between. From germline, CDR1 is SQVTM and CDR2 ANQGSEA. Written as DNA, the CDR3 is TGCAGCGTTGATAGGCAGGCGCCAGACTCTGGGGCCAACGTCCTGACTTTC. Translation gives CSVDRQAPDSGANVLTF.

This clonotype showed up many times. The chain combines TRBV6-2 or TRBV6-3 with TRBJ1-1; D unresolved. The germline V gene has CDR1 MNHEY and CDR2 SVGEGT. V was pared by 8 bases and J by 0 bases, with 13 bases between. This CDR3 spans 14 amino acids. CDR3 DNA sequence: TGTGCCAGCCGCCCCCGGGTCCTGAACACTGAAGCTTTCTTT. This encodes CASRPRVLNTEAFF.

This clonotype came up many times. Written as DNA, the CDR3 is TGTGCCAGCAGTGAAGGCCCCCAGCTACTGAACACTGAAGCTTTCTTT. Its protein product is CASSEGPQLLNTEAFF. The V call is TRBV6-1, the J call TRBJ1-1; D is unclear. This CDR3 has 16 amino acids. CDR1 is MNHNS, CDR2 SASEGT, per germline. V was shortened by 1 base and J by 0 bases, with 12 bases between the two germline ends.

In its sample, this clonotype was seen many times. The V gene is TRBV2, the J gene TRBJ2-6; 7 positions match TRBD1. Germline values: CDR1 SNHLY, CDR2 FYNNEI. With 8 bases clipped from V and 2 bases from J, the junction kept 9 bases outside the gene matches. The CDR3 covers 16 residues. Written as DNA, the CDR3 is TGTGCCAGCCTCCTCCGACAGGGAGCTGGGGCCAACGTCCTGACTTTC. It encodes CASLLRQGAGANVLTF.

The chain uses TRBV10-2 and TRBJ2-5, with a tentative D call TRBD1 (6 bases). The CDR3 loop spans 13 amino acids. Trimming shortened V by 2 bases and J by 4 bases, and 8 bases separated the two germline ends. From germline, CDR1 is WSHSY and CDR2 SAAADI. CDR3: CASSEDRPETQYF. The CDR3 bases are TGCGCCAGCAGTGAGGACAGGCCAGAGACCCAGTACTTC.

V and J are TRBV29-1 and TRBJ2-7; tentatively, D is TRBD1 or TRBD2 (5 bases each). Trimming shortened V by 6 bases and J by 5 bases, and 17 bases separated the two germline ends. CDR1 and CDR2 from the germline V gene are SQVTM and ANQGSEA. The CDR3 covers 13 residues. Written as DNA, the CDR3 is TGCAGCGTGGGGGATGGGGTCACCCACGAGCAGTACTTC. Its translation: CSVGDGVTHEQYF.

This clonotype has a handful of counts. The V call is TRBV6-6, the J call TRBJ2-7, with TRBD1 as a possible D gene (5 bases). This CDR3 has 13 residues. CDR1 is MNHNY and CDR2 is SVGAGI in the germline V gene (reference sequence). The V and J ends lost 6 bases and 9 bases respectively, with 18 bases between them. The DNA for the CDR3 is TGTGCCAGCAGCCAGGGCCCGATGGATCGGCAGTACTTC. Translating gives CASSQGPMDRQYF.